These T cell receptor beta chains were read from a single sample in a study of PD-L1 blockade in urothelial cancer. Profiling relied on immunoSEQ multiplex PCR, and the TCRdb table lists in-frame clones only, not all of them. The data show about 45,000 clones, 85% to 90% seen once. The sample was PBMCs, taken around atezolizumab (anti-PD-L1) treatment. Receptor source: a woman aged 55 to 70 with urothelial cancer. CDR3s leave out the opening cysteine and the closing phenylalanine or tryptophan.

ASSPTSGSYEQY	TRBV6-5	TRBJ2-7	12
ASSLDGGSYNEQF	TRBV7-9	TRBJ2-1	13
ASSLDGLAGDTQY	TRBV11-2	TRBJ2-3	13
ASSSPGSTDTQY	TRBV11-2	TRBJ2-3	12
ASSLDLGSSYNEQF	TRBV5-1	TRBJ2-1	14
ASSRPGQGTDTQY	TRBV14	TRBJ2-3	13
ASGSGVGQDQPQH	TRBV6-1	TRBJ1-5	13
ASPGGVLETQY	TRBV2	TRBJ2-5	11
ASRRLAGGSETQY	TRBV6-6	TRBJ2-5	13
ASSRRGDDEKLF	TRBV5-1	TRBJ1-4	12
ASSSGTGENYGYT	TRBV11-2	TRBJ1-2	13
ASSRDSNNQPQH	TRBV18	TRBJ1-5	12
ASSQVNGRSSDTQY	TRBV4-3	TRBJ2-3	14
AWRNQGGANEKLF	TRBV30	TRBJ1-4	13
ASSRGLAESYEQY	TRBV18	TRBJ2-7	13
SVDSGQRGYT	TRBV29-1	TRBJ1-2	10
ASDPSGGNGELF	TRBV9	TRBJ2-2	12
ASSEDYNTDTQY	TRBV6-5	TRBJ2-3	12
ASSMNRGWTEAF	TRBV19	TRBJ1-1	12